This TCR beta chain was sequenced in a study of T cell responses to AZD1222 COVID-19 vaccine. V shed 5 bases and J 0 bases; nucleotides not matched to a gene: 4. The CDR3 loop spans 15 amino acids. Germline V gene lookup returns CDR1 MNHEY and CDR2 SMNVEV (reference sequence). Generated by immunoSEQ multiplex PCR, the TCRdb table keeps only in-frame clones and is missing some. The data contain 200,000 or so clones, 87% of them singletons. Broader study findings: At 160-218 and 743-854, vaccine-associated CD4 TCRs were dominant, and they spanned spike.

The table lists this clone with many counts. Its antigen is not known. Sample: peripheral blood, taken on day 0 of MenACWY control vaccination. The chain couples TRBV27 to TRBJ2-3; 8 nucleotides agree with TRBD1. This clonotype was sampled from an adult in good health. CDR3 bases: TGTGCCAGCAGTCCAGGGGGCTTGAGCACAGATACGCAGTATTTT. Its translation is CASSPGGLSTDTQYF.